These 20 T cell receptor beta chains originate from one sample sequenced in a study of cytomegalovirus exposure and HLA in healthy donors. Use of 60 Vbeta and 13 Jbeta primers characterized the PCR. Profiling relied on immunoSEQ multiplex PCR, and the TCRdb table lists in-frame clones only, not all of them. The table includes 150,000 or so clones, 60% to 80% detected once. The sample taken for sequencing was PBMCs. The receptors were gathered from a man aged 18 to 30 in good health and CMV-seropositive.

The CDR3 nucleotides are TGCGCCAGCAGCGGAGACTGGTTTAGCTATGTAGGAGAGCAGTACTTC. Its protein is CASSGDWFSYVGEQYF. V usage is TRBV5-1 and J usage is TRBJ2-7; D remains unclear. From germline, CDR1 is SGHRS and CDR2 YFSETQ. The CDR3 length is 16 residues. V lost 4 bases and J 7 bases, leaving 24 bases between the germline ends.

This chain joins TRBV6-1 and TRBJ1-3; 8 positions agree with TRBD1. V shed 6 bases, J shed 1 base, and the junction held 5 bases outside the gene matches. The CDR3 is 15 residues long. The germline CDR1 and CDR2 sequences are MNHNS and SASEGT. CDR3 loop: CASSTWDRSGNTIYF. As DNA, the CDR3 is TGTGCCAGCAGCACCTGGGACAGGTCTGGAAACACCATATATTTT.

V gene TRBV28 combines with J gene TRBJ2-1; no reliable D call. Trimming shortened V by 6 bases and J by 2 bases, and 11 bases separated the two germline ends. CDR1 MDHEN and CDR2 SYDVKM come from the germline V gene. The CDR3 runs to 14 residues. In nucleotides, the CDR3 is TGTGCCAGCAGATCAGGTGCGACCTACAATGAGCAGTTCTTC. Protein sequence: CASRSGATYNEQFF.

V and J are TRBV5-4 and TRBJ2-7; 11 positions agree with TRBD2. V lost 2 bases, J lost 0 bases, and 10 bases stayed unmatched. Per germline, CDR1 SGHNT and CDR2 YYREEE (reference sequence). The CDR3 consists of 18 residues. The chain's CDR3 is CASSFSGLAERSSYEQYF. For the CDR3, the DNA is TGTGCCAGCAGCTTCTCGGGACTAGCGGAAAGGAGCTCCTACGAGCAGTACTTC.

The genes are TRBV7-6 and TRBJ2-1; the D gene is possibly TRBD2 (6 bases). The V end was cut by 1 base, the J end by 6 bases, with 10 bases between. The CDR3 loop spans 14 amino acids. CDR1 is SGHVS, CDR2 FNYEAQ, per germline. CDR3 in amino acids: CASSLGPGSNEQFF. In DNA, the CDR3 is TGTGCCAGCAGCTTAGGTCCCGGGAGCAATGAGCAGTTCTTC.

The CDR3 DNA is TGTGCCAGCAGCTTGCTAGGGGGCGCGGACACCGGGGAGCTGTTTTTT. Translation: CASSLLGGADTGELFF. The chain combines TRBV7-2 with TRBJ2-2; TRBD1 matches at 7 bases. The V gene's germline CDR1 is SGHTA and CDR2 FQGNSA. With 3 bases clipped from V and 3 bases from J, the junction kept 7 bases outside the gene matches. The CDR3 length is 16 residues.

This chain uses TRBV25-1 with TRBJ1-5; TRBD1 agrees at 9 bases. CDR3 size: 15 residues. Per the germline V gene, CDR1 is MGHDK and CDR2 is SYGVNS. V was clipped by 3 bases and J by 4 bases; unmatched bases: 4. CDR3 nucleotide sequence: TGTGCCAGCAGTGAGGGGGGACAGGGTAATCAGCCCCAGCATTTT. Amino acids: CASSEGGQGNQPQHF.

V usage is TRBV27 and J usage is TRBJ2-3; 11 bases line up with TRBD2. In germline, CDR1 is MNHEY, CDR2 SMNVEV (reference sequence). J gave up 4 bases and V 5 bases, and 8 bases lay outside the gene matches. This CDR3 has 16 amino acids. CDR3 residues: CASSPLTSGRADTQYF. The CDR3 nucleotides are TGTGCCAGCAGTCCACTAACTAGCGGGAGAGCAGATACGCAGTATTTT.

This chain connects TRBV6-6 to TRBJ2-7; 12 bases agree with TRBD1. V shed 5 bases, J shed 4 bases, and the junction held 6 bases outside the gene matches. Germline V CDR1 and CDR2: MNHNY, SVGAGI (reference sequence). This CDR3 region has 15 residues. DNA for the CDR3: TGTGCCAGCAGTAACCCGGGACAGGGGGCTTACGAGCAGTACTTC. Its protein product is CASSNPGQGAYEQYF.

The rearrangement links TRBV6-1 to TRBJ2-6; 8 bases match TRBD2. This CDR3 is built from 20 residues. The J segment lost 4 bases and the V segment lost 0 bases, leaving 14 bases of the junction unmatched. Germline-derived CDR1 and CDR2 are MNHNS and SASEGT. CDR3 bases: TGTGCCAGCAGTGAAGCGCGCCTGCGGGAGGCCCTGAGAGGGGCCAACGTCCTGACTTTC. Translated, it gives CASSEARLREALRGANVLTF.

The chain combines TRBV7-9 with TRBJ2-1; 10 bases agree with TRBD2. V lost 3 bases to trimming and J lost 1 base; unmatched junction nucleotides: 3. Germline V CDR1 and CDR2: SEHNR, FQNEAQ (reference sequence). This CDR3 is 16 amino acids long. CDR3 loop: CASSFGLAVSYNEQFF. CDR3 coding DNA: TGTGCCAGCAGCTTCGGACTAGCGGTATCCTACAATGAGCAGTTCTTC.

This sequence joins TRBV7-9 and TRBJ2-2, with D unresolved. CDR1 is SEHNR, CDR2 FQNEAQ, per germline (reference sequence). CDR3 length: 13 residues. DNA for the CDR3: TGTTCCTTTCGGTGGCGGCGGAGCGGGGAGCTGTTTTTT. Protein: CSFRWRRSGELFF.

The rearrangement uses TRBV27 and TRBJ2-7; tentative D call: TRBD1 (6 bases). This CDR3 is 15 amino acids long. Germline V lookup: CDR1 MNHEY, CDR2 SMNVEV (reference sequence). Trimming pared 2 bases from V and 5 bases from J, leaving 16 bases between. In DNA, the CDR3 is TGTGCCAGCAGTTTAGGCGTTAGGGGGATTAACGAGCAGTACTTC. Translated: CASSLGVRGINEQYF.

This clone was counted only a few times. A read error may account for a junction end that differs from germline. This rearrangement joins TRBV7-9 to TRBJ2-5; 7 bases match TRBD1. Germline CDR1 SEHNR, CDR2 FQNEAQ (reference sequence). This CDR3 region has 14 residues. In DNA form, the CDR3 reads TGTTCCAGCAGCTTCCGGACAGGACAAGAGACCCAGTACTTC. Residues: CSSSFRTGQETQYF. The variable domain in full, with the rest retrieved from reference TRBV7-9 and TRBJ2-5, is DTGVSQNPRHKITKRGQNVTFRCDPISEHNRLYWYRQTLGQGPEFLTYFQNEAQLEKSRLLSDRFSAERPKGSFSTLEIQRTEQGDSAMYLCSSSFRTGQETQYFGPGTRLLVL.

The genes are TRBV5-6 and TRBJ1-5; D remains ambiguous. With 3 bases removed from V and 2 bases from J, the gap between germline ends came to 6 bases. Germline V gene sequence: CDR1 SGHDT, CDR2 YYEEEE. CDR3 length: 13 residues. The CDR3 is CASSSRRNQPQHF. The CDR3 nucleotides are TGTGCCAGCAGCTCTAGGCGCAATCAGCCCCAGCATTTT.

This clone was found once. The chain uses TRBV18 and TRBJ2-7; a weak D match, TRBD2 (6 bases). CDR1 and CDR2 (germline): KGHSH, LQKENI. The V end lost 2 bases, the J end lost 7 bases, and 15 bases lay between the germline ends. The CDR3 loop spans 14 amino acids. CDR3 bases: TGTGCCAGCTCACCAGATCCGCCCGGGGGAGAGCAGTACTTC. Protein sequence: CASSPDPPGGEQYF.

The chain links TRBV6-5 to TRBJ1-1; 9 bases map to TRBD1. The CDR3 is 14 residues long. The V gene's germline CDR1 is MNHEY and CDR2 SVGAGI. With V trimmed by 4 bases and J by 0 bases, 0 bases remained unmatched. The CDR3 DNA reads TGTGCCAGCAGTTGGGACAGGGTGAACACTGAAGCTTTCTTT. This translates into CASSWDRVNTEAFF.

The chain employs TRBV19 and TRBJ1-4, with 7 bases fitting TRBD1. CDR3 length: 13 amino acids. The V segment lost 9 bases and the J segment 8 bases; nucleotides outside the gene matches: 9. Germline V lookup: CDR1 LNHDA, CDR2 SQIVND (reference sequence). In DNA form, the CDR3 reads TGTGCCAGCCGGGACAGTTTAGAAGAAAAACTGTTTTTT. It codes for CASRDSLEEKLFF.

The sample holds one count of this clone. V usage is TRBV7-2 and J usage is TRBJ2-2; 8 bases align to TRBD2. This CDR3 is 13 amino acids long. V was clipped by 9 bases and J by 0 bases; unmatched bases: 0. Germline V gene lookup returns CDR1 SGHTA and CDR2 FQGNSA. CDR3 protein: CARAGANTGELFF. Here the CDR3 DNA reads TGTGCCAGAGCGGGGGCGAACACCGGGGAGCTGTTTTTT.

The chain uses TRBV2 and TRBJ1-5, with a weak D call TRBD1 (5 bases). Germline assignment: CDR1 SNHLY and CDR2 FYNNEI. Trimming pared 4 bases from V and 10 bases from J, leaving 17 bases between. The CDR3 sequence is 14 residues long. This CDR3 is CASSGGSGGGPQHF. CDR3 nucleotide sequence: TGTGCCAGCAGTGGGGGGTCGGGGGGGGGACCCCAGCATTTT. The whole variable domain, remainder taken from reference TRBV2 and TRBJ1-5, is EPEVTQTPSHQVTQMGQEVILRCVPISNHLYFYWYRQILGQKVEFLVSFYNNEISEKSEIFDDQFSVERPDGSNFTLKIRSTKLEDSAMYFCASSGGSGGGPQHFGDGTRLSIL.